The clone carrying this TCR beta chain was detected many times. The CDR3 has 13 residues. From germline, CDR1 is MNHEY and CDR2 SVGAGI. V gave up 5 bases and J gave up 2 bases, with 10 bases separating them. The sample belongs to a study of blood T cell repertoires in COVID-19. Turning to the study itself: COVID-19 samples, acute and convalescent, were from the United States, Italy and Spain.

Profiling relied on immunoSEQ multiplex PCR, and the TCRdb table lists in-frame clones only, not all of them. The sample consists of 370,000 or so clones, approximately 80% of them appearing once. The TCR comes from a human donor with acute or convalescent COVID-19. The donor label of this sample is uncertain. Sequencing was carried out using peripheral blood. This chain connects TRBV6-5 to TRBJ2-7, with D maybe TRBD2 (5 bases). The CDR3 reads CASSNPGTYEQYF. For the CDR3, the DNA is TGTGCCAGCAGTAACCCGGGGACCTACGAGCAGTACTTC.